What follows are 32 T cell receptor beta chains derived from one specimen sequenced in a study of blood T cell repertoires in COVID-19. Data came from immunoSEQ multiplex PCR; TCRdb stores just in-frame clones and leaves some out. The sample lists 120,000 to 150,000 clones; about nine tenths were seen once. The sequenced sample consisted of peripheral blood. All receptors derive from a man in his fifties or sixties with active or convalescent COVID-19.

The chain employs TRBV29-1 and TRBJ1-3; unclear D gene. The CDR3 is 11 amino acids. From germline, CDR1 is SQVTM and CDR2 ANQGSEA. Trimming cost V 7 bases and J 4 bases, with 8 bases left between them. The CDR3 sequence: CSARRGNTIYF. The CDR3 DNA reads as TGCAGCGCCCGGAGGGGAAACACCATATATTTT.

The chain has TRBV3-1 (or the pseudogene TRBV3-2) and TRBJ1-4, with D tentatively TRBD1 (5 bases). Germline CDR1 reads LGHDT; CDR2 reads YNNKEL (reference sequence). The CDR3 has 15 residues. Between the trimmed V and J ends, which lost 0 bases and 7 bases, there was a span of 12 bases. The CDR3 here is CASSQESGGGEKLFF. The CDR3, as DNA: TGTGCCAGCAGCCAAGAATCGGGGGGTGGTGAAAAACTGTTTTTT.

This chain links TRBV19 with TRBJ2-3, with a weak D call TRBD1 (6 bases). Germline V gene data show CDR1 as LNHDA and CDR2 as SQIVND (reference sequence). Trimming pared 5 bases from V and 4 bases from J, leaving 13 bases between. This CDR3 comprises 14 residues. The CDR3: CASSAQGWADTQYF. The CDR3 DNA sequence: TGTGCCAGTAGTGCGCAGGGGTGGGCAGATACGCAGTATTTT.

The V gene is TRBV19, the J gene TRBJ2-1, with 8 bases lining up with TRBD2. Per germline, CDR1 LNHDA and CDR2 SQIVND (reference sequence). The length of the CDR3 is 17 residues. The trim removed 5 bases at V and 5 bases at J, leaving 14 bases unmatched. The CDR3, as DNA: TGTGCCAGTAGTCCGCGCGCCCTCAGCGGGAGCCACAATGAGCAGTTCTTC. Translating gives CASSPRALSGSHNEQFF.

This rearrangement joins TRBV27 to TRBJ2-6; no clear D gene. CDR1 is MNHEY, CDR2 SMNVEV, per germline (reference sequence). V gave up 5 bases and J gave up 0 bases, with 8 bases separating them. There are 15 residues in the CDR3. This CDR3 reads CASSPLSSGANVLTF. CDR3 DNA: TGTGCCAGCAGTCCTCTGAGCTCTGGGGCCAACGTCCTGACTTTC.

This clone was seen once. The chain recombines TRBV19 with TRBJ2-5; TRBD2 matches at 13 bases. The germline CDR1 and CDR2 sequences are LNHDA and SQIVND (reference sequence). V was pared by 5 bases and J by 2 bases, with 8 bases of the junction left unmatched. This CDR3 comprises 17 residues. CDR3 residues: CASSPRRLAGGQETQYF. The CDR3 coding sequence is TGTGCCAGTAGTCCCCGCCGACTAGCGGGAGGACAAGAGACCCAGTACTTC.

J is TRBJ1-2 and V is TRBV24-1; D perhaps matches TRBD1 (6 bases). Germline V gene lookup returns CDR1 KGHDR and CDR2 SFDVKD. The CDR3 sequence is 15 residues long. Trimming took off 4 bases at V and 0 bases at J, with 11 bases between the two ends. The CDR3 spells CATSELQGPNYGYTF. For the CDR3, the DNA is TGTGCCACCAGTGAATTACAGGGTCCTAACTATGGCTACACCTTC.

V gene TRBV6-5 combines with J gene TRBJ1-2; TRBD1 agrees at 11 bases. Trimming at V came to 6 bases and at J to 8 bases, leaving 8 bases not matched to a gene. Per germline, CDR1 MNHEY and CDR2 SVGAGI. There are 14 residues in the CDR3. Here the CDR3 reads CASRNRDRGFGYTF. The DNA for the CDR3 is TGTGCCAGCAGAAACCGGGACAGGGGGTTCGGCTACACCTTC.

The rearrangement links TRBV7-2 to TRBJ2-7; a possible D gene is TRBD1 (5 bases). CDR3 length: 16 amino acids. Germline V CDR1 and CDR2: SGHTA, FQGNSA. V lost 5 bases, J lost 2 bases, and 19 bases lay in between. The CDR3 is CASSRIPRGRTYEQYF. The CDR3 DNA sequence: TGTGCCAGCAGCCGCATCCCTAGGGGCAGAACCTACGAGCAGTACTTC. The variable domain in full, completed from reference TRBV7-2 and TRBJ2-7, reads GAGVSQSPSNKVTEKGKDVELRCDPISGHTALYWYRQSLGQGLEFLIYFQGNSAPDKSGLPSDRFSAERTGGSVSTLTIQRTQQEDSAVYLCASSRIPRGRTYEQYFGPGTRLTVT.

In this sample, this clone turned up a few times. The rearrangement uses TRBV5-5 and TRBJ1-6; a possible D gene is TRBD1 (6 bases). This CDR3 has 17 residues. V shed 4 bases and J shed 14 bases, with 28 bases lying between them. Germline values: CDR1 SGHKS, CDR2 YYEKEE (reference sequence). Here the CDR3 DNA reads TGTGCCAGCAGCCAGATATCAACAGGGCCCGCAGCGGGATCCCTCCACTTT. As protein: CASSQISTGPAAGSLHF.

The chain has TRBV27 and TRBJ1-5, with D uncertain. There are 14 residues in the CDR3. Germline CDR1 and CDR2: MNHEY and SMNVEV (reference sequence). V was trimmed by 6 bases and J by 0 bases, leaving 9 bases between them. The CDR3 DNA reads TGTGCCAGCAGGGCTCCGGGTAGCAATCAGCCCCAGCATTTT. Translation gives CASRAPGSNQPQHF.

The chain employs TRBV19 and TRBJ2-7; 9 nucleotides line up with TRBD2. This CDR3 has 17 amino acids. Losses at the gene ends were 5 bases for V and 0 bases for J; bases not matched to a gene: 11. Germline V gene lookup returns CDR1 LNHDA and CDR2 SQIVND (reference sequence). Here the CDR3 reads CASSPRGLAGTSYEQYF. As DNA, the CDR3 is TGTGCCAGTAGTCCCCGAGGGCTAGCGGGGACCTCCTACGAGCAGTACTTC.

The chain recombines TRBV19 with TRBJ2-2; TRBD1 might be the D (5 bases). This CDR3 contains 14 residues. Germline V gene sequence: CDR1 LNHDA, CDR2 SQIVND (reference sequence). The V gene lost 8 bases and the J gene lost 0 bases, with 10 bases spanning the gap. CDR3 nucleotide sequence: TGTGCCAGTGAGGACACCCCGAACACCGGGGAGCTGTTTTTT. Protein: CASEDTPNTGELFF.

This chain uses TRBV2 with TRBJ1-4; 7 bases agree with TRBD1. Trimming removed 6 bases from V and 2 bases from J; junction bases left unmatched: 3. CDR1 and CDR2 (germline): SNHLY, FYNNEI. The CDR3 contains 14 residues. CDR3 nucleotides: TGTGCCAGCAGCCAGGGACAGACTAATGAAAAACTGTTTTTT. It specifies CASSQGQTNEKLFF.

This CDR3 reads CSPRLGSGGTGELFF. For the CDR3, the DNA is TGCAGCCCGCGACTGGGTAGCGGGGGTACCGGGGAGCTGTTTTTT. The chain carries TRBV29-1 and TRBJ2-2, with TRBD2 matching 9 bases. This CDR3 region has 15 residues. V lost 8 bases to trimming and J lost 5 bases; unmatched junction nucleotides: 12. Looked up from germline, CDR1 is SQVTM and CDR2 is ANQGSEA.

The chain has TRBV5-4 and TRBJ2-1; 7 bases align to TRBD2. Germline V lookup: CDR1 SGHNT, CDR2 YYREEE (reference sequence). This CDR3 has 15 amino acids. Trimming removed 9 bases from V and 0 bases from J; junction bases left unmatched: 9. CDR3 in DNA: TGTGCCACCCATTGGGGGGGGTCCTCCTACAATGAGCAGTTCTTC. It encodes CATHWGGSSYNEQFF.

The chain recombines TRBV7-9 with TRBJ2-3; tentatively, D is TRBD1 (5 bases). The CDR3 loop spans 15 amino acids. Germline V CDR1 and CDR2: SEHNR, FQNEAQ (reference sequence). Deletions cut 1 base from V and 3 bases from J, with 11 bases between. The CDR3 region has the DNA TGTGCCAGCAGCTTAGGAGACAGACAGACAGATACGCAGTATTTT. Its protein is CASSLGDRQTDTQYF.

The chain joins TRBV20-1 to TRBJ2-3, with 7 bases matching TRBD2. The ends lost 3 bases at V and 10 bases at J; junction bases unmatched: 16. Germline CDR1 and CDR2: DFQATT and SNEGSKA (reference sequence). The CDR3 contains 15 residues. The CDR3 is CSASPGGGSRKSQYF. In nucleotides, the CDR3 is TGCAGTGCTAGTCCCGGTGGCGGGAGTAGGAAATCGCAGTATTTT.

V and J are TRBV18 and TRBJ1-5, with D perhaps TRBD1 (6 bases). CDR3 size: 15 residues. Looked up from germline, CDR1 is KGHSH and CDR2 is LQKENI. Trimming took 4 bases from V and 7 from J, leaving 17 bases between them. In nucleotides, the CDR3 is TGTGCCAGCTCACACCAGAAGACAGGCCCACAGCCCCAGCATTTT. Protein product: CASSHQKTGPQPQHF.

In the case of this clone: The same CDR3 also results from other DNA sequences found in this sample. The J gene is TRBJ2-7, the V gene TRBV28; 7 bases agree with TRBD2. Germline-derived CDR1 and CDR2 are MDHEN and SYDVKM. The V and J ends lost 7 bases and 0 bases, in that order; junction bases with no gene match: 12. CDR3 length equals 16 residues. The CDR3 DNA reads as TGTGCCAGCACTATTTCGTGGGCGGGAGACTCCTACGAGCAGTACTTC. Translated, it gives CASTISWAGDSYEQYF.

V usage is TRBV27 and J usage is TRBJ2-5, with D perhaps matching TRBD1 (5 bases). Germline V lookup: CDR1 MNHEY, CDR2 SMNVEV (reference sequence). Trimming left V 2 bases short and J 7 bases short, with 14 bases between. The CDR3 spans 14 residues. CDR3 coding DNA: TGTGCCAGCAGTTTAAGGGGCGGCCCAGGGACCCAGTACTTC. It translates to CASSLRGGPGTQYF.

The V and J genes are TRBV29-1 and TRBJ2-4; TRBD1 agrees at 10 bases. The V segment lost 6 bases and the J segment 2 bases; nucleotides outside the gene matches: 4. This CDR3 has 14 residues. Germline V gene sequence: CDR1 SQVTM, CDR2 ANQGSEA. The CDR3 sequence is CSVGDRGSKNIQYF. The CDR3 DNA follows: TGCAGCGTAGGGGACAGGGGTTCCAAAAACATTCAGTACTTC.

This clone was seen a handful of times. Here the CDR3 reads CASSSNRVQETQYF. CDR3 DNA: TGTGCCAGCAGCTCAAACAGGGTCCAAGAGACCCAGTACTTC. The rearrangement links TRBV7-8 to TRBJ2-5; the D gene is possibly TRBD1 (6 bases). The ends were cut back, 4 bases at V and 1 base at J, with 10 bases in the middle. The germline gives CDR1 SGHVS, CDR2 FQNEAQ. The CDR3 length is 14 residues.

The genes are TRBV28 and TRBJ2-7; D call uncertain. The CDR3 is made up of 12 amino acids. CDR1 and CDR2 (germline): MDHEN, SYDVKM. Trimming pared 7 bases from V and 2 bases from J, leaving 9 bases between. The CDR3 region has the DNA TGTGCCAGCACCCGAGACACCTACGAGCAGTACTTC. Its translation: CASTRDTYEQYF.

The chain joins TRBV6-1 to TRBJ2-2; a weak D match, TRBD1 (6 bases). Germline lookup yields CDR1 MNHNS and CDR2 SASEGT. V lost 3 bases and J 7 bases, leaving 9 bases between the germline ends. This CDR3 comprises 13 residues. CDR3 in amino acids: CASSESGVGELFF. The CDR3 DNA follows: TGTGCCAGCAGTGAGTCAGGGGTCGGGGAGCTGTTTTTT.

This clone showed up just a few times. The J gene is TRBJ2-7, the V gene TRBV10-3, with 9 bases that match TRBD1. CDR1 and CDR2 (germline): ENHRY, SYGVKD. V lost 4 bases and J lost 3; bases outside the gene matches: 1. CDR3 length: 13 residues. This CDR3 is CAISATGGYEQYF. The CDR3 region has the DNA TGTGCCATCAGTGCGACAGGGGGCTACGAGCAGTACTTC.

The chain employs TRBV10-3 and TRBJ2-7, with D possibly matching TRBD2 (6 bases). The V end lost 6 bases, the J end lost 5 bases, and 14 bases lay between the germline ends. The CDR3 has 13 amino acids. From germline, CDR1 is ENHRY and CDR2 SYGVKD. The CDR3 coding sequence is TGTGCCATCAGGACCCTAGCGTCGGACGAGCAGTACTTC. Its protein is CAIRTLASDEQYF.

This chain joins TRBV19 and TRBJ2-7; 10 nucleotides line up with TRBD1. CDR1 is LNHDA and CDR2 is SQIVND in the germline V gene (reference sequence). The CDR3 contains 17 residues. The J segment lost 2 bases and the V segment lost 0 bases, leaving 7 bases of the junction unmatched. CDR3 in amino acids: CASSIEGTGASTYEQYF. The CDR3 DNA sequence: TGTGCCAGTAGTATAGAAGGGACAGGGGCATCCACCTACGAGCAGTACTTC.

This clone has only a few counts. The genes are TRBV3-1 (or the pseudogene TRBV3-2) and TRBJ2-7, with a possible D match to TRBD2 (6 bases). The CDR3 has 15 residues. V was cut by 1 base and J by 2 bases, with 12 bases left in between. CDR1 and CDR2 (germline): LGHDT, YNNKEL (reference sequence). The CDR3 bases are TGTGCCAGCAGCCAAGGGACACTAGCACCCTACGAGCAGTACTTC. Protein product: CASSQGTLAPYEQYF.

V gene TRBV18 combines with J gene TRBJ1-6; D is possibly TRBD1 (5 bases). V was trimmed by 4 bases and J by 7 bases, leaving 11 bases between them. The CDR3 has 14 amino acids. Germline V CDR1 and CDR2: KGHSH, LQKENI. The CDR3 bases are TGTGCCAGCTCACAGACAGAGAAAAATTCACCCCTCCACTTT. Its protein is CASSQTEKNSPLHF.

J is TRBJ2-1 and V is TRBV3-1 (or the pseudogene TRBV3-2); TRBD1 aligns across 7 bases. CDR3 length equals 16 residues. V lost 0 bases, J lost 7 bases, and 9 bases stayed unmatched. The germline gives CDR1 LGHDT, CDR2 YNNKEL (reference sequence). The CDR3 nucleotides read TGTGCCAGCAGCCAAGAAATTAACAGGGGAAGGAATGAGCAGTTCTTC. Its translation is CASSQEINRGRNEQFF.

The chain uses TRBV6-4 and TRBJ2-3, with 8 bases fitting TRBD2. Germline loops: CDR1 MRHNA, CDR2 SNTAGT. There are 15 residues in the CDR3. With V trimmed by 6 bases and J by 0 bases, 5 bases remained unmatched. CDR3 bases: TGTGCCAGCAGACTAGCGGCTGAAAGCACAGATACGCAGTATTTT. This encodes CASRLAAESTDTQYF.